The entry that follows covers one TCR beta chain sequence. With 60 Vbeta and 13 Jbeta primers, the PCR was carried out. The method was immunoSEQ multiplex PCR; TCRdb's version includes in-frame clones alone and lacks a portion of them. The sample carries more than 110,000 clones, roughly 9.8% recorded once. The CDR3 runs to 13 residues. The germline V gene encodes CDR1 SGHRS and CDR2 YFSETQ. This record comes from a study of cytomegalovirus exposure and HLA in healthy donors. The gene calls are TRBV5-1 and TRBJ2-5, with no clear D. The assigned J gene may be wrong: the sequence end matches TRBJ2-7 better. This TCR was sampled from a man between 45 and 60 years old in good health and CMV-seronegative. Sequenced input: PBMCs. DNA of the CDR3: TGCGCCAGCAGCCTTGAAGAGTCTCGCGAGCAGTACTTC. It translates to CASSLEESREQYF.